These 18 T cell receptor beta chains were sequenced from one sample in a study of blood T cells in healthy people across ages. It was with a sample-barcoded 5' primer and a J-beta primer mix that a second PCR of about 7 to 12 cycles was run. TCRdb ran MiXCR on the 5' RACE reads and lists one entry per CDR3 protein. Counted here are 1,300,000 or so distinct CDR3 sequences, around 55% occurring once; the ten biggest clones make up under 8.5%. Sequencing input: blood. The source is a man aged 18 to 29 in good health.

The chain links TRBV29-1 to TRBJ2-5, with D maybe TRBD1 (6 bases). The CDR3 covers 17 residues. V lost 8 bases and J lost 11, with 36 bases in between. CDR1 and CDR2 from the germline V gene are SQVTM and ANQGSEA. The CDR3 loop reads CSFSPDRLPPAYNEQYF. The CDR3 region has the DNA TGCAGCTTCTCCCCGGACAGACTACCGCCCGCCTACAATGAGCAGTACTTC.

The chain uses TRBV20-1 and TRBJ2-7, with D unresolved. The CDR3 length is 13 residues. V was trimmed by 0 bases and J by 3 bases, leaving 9 bases between them. The germline V gene has CDR1 DFQATT and CDR2 SNEGSKA (reference sequence). The CDR3 reads CSARDASVYEQYF. CDR3 nucleotide sequence: TGCAGTGCTAGAGATGCTAGTGTCTACGAGCAGTACTTC.

This chain connects TRBV5-5 to TRBJ1-2; D ambiguous. Trimming removed 5 bases at V and 6 bases at J, with 14 bases between. The CDR3 is 13 residues long. Germline V CDR1 and CDR2: SGHKS, YYEKEE (reference sequence). This CDR3 reads CASSWGSSHGYTF. DNA for the CDR3: TGTGCCAGCAGTTGGGGTAGTTCCCATGGCTACACCTTC. Variable domain in full (rest from reference TRBV5-5 and TRBJ1-2): DAGVTQSPTHLIKTRGQQVTLRCSPISGHKSVSWYQQVLGQGPQFIFQYYEKEERGRGNFPDRFSARQFPNYSSELNVNALLLGDSALYLCASSWGSSHGYTFGSGTRLTVV.

V and J are TRBV7-2 and TRBJ1-2, with D perhaps matching TRBD1 (5 bases). Trimming cost V 5 bases and J 8 bases, with 12 bases left between them. Germline assignment: CDR1 SGHTA and CDR2 FQGNSA. CDR3 length: 12 residues. The CDR3 bases are TGTGCCAGCAGCCCACTAAAGGGGGGCTACACCTTC. This gives the protein CASSPLKGGYTF.

This clonotype was counted only a few times. V is TRBV12-3 or TRBV12-4 and J is TRBJ2-7; D is possibly TRBD1 (6 bases). The CDR3 totals 12 residues. V lost 4 bases and J lost 5, with 9 bases in between. The CDR3, as DNA: TGTGCCAGCAGTTGGACAGTGGACGAGCAGTACTTC. Residues: CASSWTVDEQYF.

The rearrangement links TRBV2 to TRBJ2-6; 7 bases are a match to TRBD1. V gave up 9 bases and J gave up 0 bases; unmatched junction bases: 11. This CDR3 is built from 17 residues. Germline values: CDR1 SNHLY, CDR2 FYNNEI. This chain's CDR3 is CASETGYVASGANVLTF. DNA for the CDR3: TGTGCCAGTGAGACAGGGTACGTGGCCTCTGGGGCCAACGTCCTGACTTTC.

The chain has TRBV28 and TRBJ2-5, with D hard to call. The V end was cut by 4 bases, the J end by 1 base, with 13 bases between. Germline values: CDR1 MDHEN, CDR2 SYDVKM. This CDR3 is built from 15 residues. CDR3 protein: CASSSVANSQETQYF. DNA for the CDR3: TGTGCCAGCAGTTCCGTAGCAAACAGCCAAGAGACCCAGTACTTC.

Worth noting for this clonotype: At one end, the junction sequence differs from germline, possibly due to a read error. The rearrangement joins TRBV27 to TRBJ2-7, with 11 bases fitting TRBD2. The germline gives CDR1 MNHEY, CDR2 SMNVEV (reference sequence). CDR3 size: 16 residues. In DNA, the CDR3 is TGTGTCAGCGTACAGTGGGGACTAGCGGTCCGCTACGAGCAGTACTTC. Translating gives CVSVQWGLAVRYEQYF.

This chain links TRBV4-1 with TRBJ2-5; D is perhaps TRBD1 (6 bases). V shed 4 bases and J shed 0 bases, with 9 bases lying between them. CDR3 size: 14 residues. The germline V gene encodes CDR1 MGHRA and CDR2 YSYEKL. CDR3 in amino acids: CASSLGQNQETQYF. The CDR3 region has the DNA TGCGCCAGCAGCCTAGGACAGAACCAAGAGACCCAGTACTTC.

The chain joins TRBV20-1 to TRBJ1-2; 7 positions agree with TRBD1. Germline CDR1 DFQATT, CDR2 SNEGSKA (reference sequence). This CDR3 comprises 13 residues. The junction had 5 bases not matched to a gene; V was cut back by 3 bases and J by 4 bases. The CDR3 nucleotides read TGCAGTGCTAGGGACAGGCGAAGCTATGGCTACACCTTC. As protein: CSARDRRSYGYTF.

CDR3 region: CAINTRDRDPLHSGYTF. In DNA form, the CDR3 reads TGTGCCATCAATACCCGGGACAGGGATCCGCTACACTCCGGCTACACCTTC. The chain combines TRBV10-3 with TRBJ1-2; 9 bases agree with TRBD1. Trimming at V came to 7 bases and at J to 8 bases, leaving 20 bases not matched to a gene. The CDR3 spans 17 residues. Per germline, CDR1 ENHRY and CDR2 SYGVKD.

The rearrangement links TRBV4-3 to TRBJ2-7; possible D gene TRBD1, 5 bases. This CDR3 contains 17 residues. Trimming cost V 5 bases and J 2 bases, with 22 bases left between them. CDR1 and CDR2 (germline): LGHNA, YSLEER. CDR3 coding DNA: TGCGCCAGCAGCGCCAGGGCCGGTGCGCTGAAAACCTACGAGCAGTACTTC. Its protein product is CASSARAGALKTYEQYF.

The chain has TRBV27 and TRBJ2-1, with 7 bases matching TRBD2. The CDR3 contains 12 residues. V shed 6 bases and J 14 bases; nucleotides not matched to a gene: 10. Germline V gives CDR1 MNHEY, CDR2 SMNVEV (reference sequence). The CDR3 sequence: CASSSGGWVEFF. The CDR3 DNA reads TGTGCCAGCAGCTCGGGGGGTTGGGTTGAGTTCTTC.

This clonotype was seen only a few times. The rearrangement joins TRBV24-1 to TRBJ2-1, with 8 nucleotides matching TRBD1. The trim removed 6 bases at V and 8 bases at J, leaving 11 bases unmatched. The CDR3 length is 15 residues. Germline V gene lookup returns CDR1 KGHDR and CDR2 SFDVKD. CDR3 bases: TGTGCCACCAGTACGACAGGGGAAGGGCAGTATGAGCAGTTCTTC. Translation: CATSTTGEGQYEQFF.

The chain joins TRBV3-1 to TRBJ2-7; D call uncertain. The V and J ends lost 0 bases and 2 bases respectively, with 11 bases between them. Per germline, CDR1 LGHDT and CDR2 YNNKEL (reference sequence). The CDR3 contains 15 residues. CDR3 loop: CASSQDRHRTYEQYF. In nucleotides, the CDR3 is TGTGCCAGCAGCCAAGATAGGCACCGAACCTACGAGCAGTACTTC.

V gene TRBV28 combines with J gene TRBJ2-4, with 9 bases lining up with TRBD1. Germline lookup yields CDR1 MDHEN and CDR2 SYDVKM. J was trimmed by 4 bases and V by 2 bases; bases with no gene match: 9. CDR3 length: 17 residues. The CDR3 DNA is TGTGCCAGCAGTTTAGCAATAGGACAGGGGATTAAAAACATTCAGTACTTC. It translates to CASSLAIGQGIKNIQYF.

This clonotype was counted only a few times. The chain carries TRBV12-3 or TRBV12-4 and TRBJ2-3; D unclear. Trimming cost V 8 bases and J 8 bases, with 17 bases left between them. The CDR3 runs 13 residues. This CDR3 reads CASGYNNVGTQYF. CDR3 nucleotides: TGTGCCAGCGGATATAACAACGTGGGTACGCAGTATTTT.

This clonotype was detected a few times. V and J are TRBV29-1 and TRBJ2-1, with 10 bases matching TRBD2. The germline V gene has CDR1 SQVTM and CDR2 ANQGSEA. The CDR3 sequence is 16 residues long. V shed 0 bases and J 3 bases; nucleotides not matched to a gene: 5. CDR3 sequence reads: CSVEDSRTSGYNEQFF. The CDR3 nucleotides are TGCAGCGTTGAAGATTCAAGGACTAGCGGCTACAATGAGCAGTTCTTC.